Below, 10 T cell receptor beta chains from the same sample are listed, as sequenced in a study of response to subunit inactivated influenza vaccine. TCRdb recomputed calls from the RT-PCR reads with MiXCR, one row per CDR3 protein. This sample yields around 520,000 distinct CDR3 sequences, of which 12% are seen a single time; roughly 10% belongs to the top ten. Sequenced material: PBMCs from blood, taken on the day of vaccination. The receptors shown here come from a man aged 50 or older who received an inactivated influenza vaccine.

The chain is built from TRBV12-3 or TRBV12-4 and TRBJ2-1; 10 positions match TRBD2. V was clipped by 6 bases and J by 0 bases; unmatched bases: 11. The CDR3 sequence is 18 residues long. The CDR3 nucleotides read TGTGCCAGCAGCAAGGGGGCTAGCGGGAGTAGCTCCTACAATGAGCAGTTCTTC. Amino acid sequence: CASSKGASGSSSYNEQFF.

This clonotype appeared many times. The chain employs TRBV12-3 or TRBV12-4 and TRBJ2-5; unclear D gene. V lost 1 base to trimming and J lost 2 bases, with 8 bases between them. The length of the CDR3 is 14 residues. CDR3 sequence (DNA): TGTGCCAGCAGTTTAGGGGATTTACAAGAGACCCAGTACTTC. It specifies CASSLGDLQETQYF.

A few counts support this clonotype. The chain combines TRBV29-1 with TRBJ1-2; D unresolved. Trimming left V 4 bases short and J 4 bases short, with 10 bases between. Germline V CDR1 and CDR2: SQVTM, ANQGSEA. This CDR3 region has 12 residues. Here the CDR3 reads CSVASDPYGYTF. DNA of the CDR3: TGCAGCGTTGCGTCGGACCCCTATGGCTACACCTTC.

This clonotype was seen more than once but under ten times. The gene calls are TRBV11-2 and TRBJ2-7; D ambiguous. Trimming removed 5 bases at V and 5 bases at J, with 25 bases between. Looked up from germline, CDR1 is SGHAT and CDR2 is FQNNGV. The CDR3 totals 17 residues. The CDR3 is CASSIGSHSRATHEQYF. The CDR3 bases are TGTGCCAGCAGCATTGGCTCGCATTCAAGGGCAACCCACGAGCAGTACTTC.

The J gene is TRBJ2-5, the V gene TRBV20-1, with D perhaps assigned TRBD1 or TRBD2 (5 bases each). Trimming left V 3 bases short and J 5 bases short, with 22 bases between. The CDR3 totals 16 residues. CDR1 DFQATT and CDR2 SNEGSKA come from the germline V gene (reference sequence). CDR3 nucleotides: TGCAGTGCTAGGGACACCTCCCGGGGCCAGAGGGAGACCCAGTACTTC. It yields the protein CSARDTSRGQRETQYF.

This clonotype was counted between two and nine times. The V and J genes are TRBV27 and TRBJ1-4, with a tentative D call TRBD1 (6 bases). CDR3 length equals 16 residues. V was cut by 5 bases and J by 4 bases, with 17 bases left in between. Germline assignment: CDR1 MNHEY and CDR2 SMNVEV (reference sequence). The CDR3 DNA reads as TGTGCCAGCAGTCCTCACCCCAGGGGAAATAATGAAAAACTGTTTTTT. Translated: CASSPHPRGNNEKLFF.

This clonotype was seen ten or more times. Here the CDR3 reads CASRPTSNEQFF. CDR3 in DNA: TGTGCCAGCAGGCCGACTAGCAATGAGCAGTTCTTC. The rearrangement uses TRBV12-3 or TRBV12-4 and TRBJ2-1, with TRBD2 as a possible D gene (6 bases). The CDR3 extends over 12 amino acids. Trimming cost V 6 bases and J 6 bases, with 9 bases left between them.

This clonotype has a handful of counts. This chain joins TRBV12-3 or TRBV12-4 and TRBJ2-6; D possibly corresponds to TRBD1 (6 bases). V dropped 5 bases and J dropped 2 bases, with 13 bases sitting between them. This CDR3 spans 16 amino acids. CDR3 nucleotides: TGTGCCAGCAGTCTACAGGGTAGCACTGGGGCCAACGTCCTGACTTTC. It encodes CASSLQGSTGANVLTF.

In this sample, this clonotype turned up a few times. This chain links TRBV18 with TRBJ1-1, with a tentative D call TRBD1 (5 bases). The CDR3 extends over 14 amino acids. The V gene lost 0 bases and the J gene lost 7 bases, with 12 bases spanning the gap. CDR1 and CDR2 (germline): KGHSH, LQKENI. CDR3 DNA: TGTGCCAGCTCACCACCGCTGACAGACCATGAAGCTTTCTTT. It codes for CASSPPLTDHEAFF.

This chain uses TRBV7-9 with TRBJ2-4; D may be TRBD1 (5 bases). CDR3 length: 15 amino acids. V lost 5 bases, J lost 2 bases, and 13 bases lay in between. Germline V gene lookup returns CDR1 SEHNR and CDR2 FQNEAQ (reference sequence). CDR3 loop: CASSQTRTTKNIQYF. DNA of the CDR3: TGTGCCAGCAGCCAAACCCGGACAACCAAAAACATTCAGTACTTC.